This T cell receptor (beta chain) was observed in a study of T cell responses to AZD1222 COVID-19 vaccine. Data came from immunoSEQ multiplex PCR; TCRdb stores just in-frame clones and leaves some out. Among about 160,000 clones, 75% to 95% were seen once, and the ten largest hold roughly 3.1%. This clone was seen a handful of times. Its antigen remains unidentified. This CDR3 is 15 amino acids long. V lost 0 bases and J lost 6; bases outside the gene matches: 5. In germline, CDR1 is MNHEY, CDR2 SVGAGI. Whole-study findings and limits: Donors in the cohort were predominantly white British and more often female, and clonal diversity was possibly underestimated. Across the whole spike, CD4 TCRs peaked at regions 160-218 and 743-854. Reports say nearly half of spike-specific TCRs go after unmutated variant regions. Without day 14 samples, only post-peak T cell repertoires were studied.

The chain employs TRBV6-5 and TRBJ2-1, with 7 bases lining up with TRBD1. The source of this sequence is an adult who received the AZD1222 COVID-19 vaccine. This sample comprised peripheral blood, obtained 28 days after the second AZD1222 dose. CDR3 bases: TGTGCCAGCAGTTACTCGCAAACAGGGGTCAATGAGCAGTTCTTC. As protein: CASSYSQTGVNEQFF.